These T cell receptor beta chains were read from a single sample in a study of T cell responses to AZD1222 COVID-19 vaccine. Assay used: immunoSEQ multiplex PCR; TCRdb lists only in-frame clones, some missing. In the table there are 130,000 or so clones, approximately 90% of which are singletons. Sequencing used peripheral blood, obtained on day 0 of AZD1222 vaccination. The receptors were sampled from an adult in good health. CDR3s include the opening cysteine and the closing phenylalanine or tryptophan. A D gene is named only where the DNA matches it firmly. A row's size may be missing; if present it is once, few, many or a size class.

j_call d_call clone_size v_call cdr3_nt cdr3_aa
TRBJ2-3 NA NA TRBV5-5 TGTGCCAGCAGCTTGCCTACCGCACAAATTCGCACAGATACGCAGTATTTT CASSLPTAQIRTDTQYF
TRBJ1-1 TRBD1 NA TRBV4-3 TGCGCCAGCAGCCAAGATGGGACAGATCACACTGAAGCTTTCTTT CASSQDGTDHTEAFF
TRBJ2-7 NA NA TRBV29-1 TGCAGCGTCAGCTCCTCAGGGGTCGAGCAGTACTTC CSVSSSGVEQYF
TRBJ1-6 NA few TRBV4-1 TGCGCCAGCAGCCAAGACAGGAGCTCCTATAATTCACCCCTCCACTTT CASSQDRSSYNSPLHF
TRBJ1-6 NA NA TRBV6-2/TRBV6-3 TGTGCCAGCAGTTACGGTCGGGGCAACTATAATTCACCCCTCCACTTT CASSYGRGNYNSPLHF
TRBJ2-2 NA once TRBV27 TGTGCCAGCAGTCTAGCCGTCACCGGGGAGCTGTTTTTT CASSLAVTGELFF
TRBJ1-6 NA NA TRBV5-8 TGTGCCAGCAGCTTGGATGGGACCGTGCCTGGGCCCCTCCACTTT CASSLDGTVPGPLHF
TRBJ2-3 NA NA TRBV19 TGTGCCAGTAGTATTCAGGAAAACACAGATACGCAGTATTTT CASSIQENTDTQYF
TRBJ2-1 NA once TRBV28 TGTGCCAGCAGCCCACCCCCTCCCGTAGATGAGCAGTTCTTC CASSPPPPVDEQFF
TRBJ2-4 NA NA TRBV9 TGTGCCAGCAGCGCTTACCTGAGCGGAAACATTCAGTACTTC CASSAYLSGNIQYF
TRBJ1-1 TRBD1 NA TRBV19 TGTGCCAGTAGTATTTGGGCAGGGGGCTCTGACACTGAAGCTTTCTTT CASSIWAGGSDTEAFF
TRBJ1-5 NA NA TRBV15 TGTGCCACCACCCAGAGAGATAGAAATCAGCCCCAGCATTTT CATTQRDRNQPQHF
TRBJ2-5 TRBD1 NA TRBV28 TGTGCCAGCAGTTTATGGGGACAGGGGTATAGAAGAGAGACCCAGTACTTC CASSLWGQGYRRETQYF
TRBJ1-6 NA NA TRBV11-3 TGTGCCAGCAGCGCCCGACGGGGATCACCCCTCCACTTT CASSARRGSPLHF
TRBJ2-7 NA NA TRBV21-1 TGTGCCAGCAGCAAAACCCAGGGACCCTACGAGCAGTACTTC CASSKTQGPYEQYF
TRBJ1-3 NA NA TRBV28 TGTGCCAGCAGTACGACGGGGGCTGGACGGAACACCATATATTTT CASSTTGAGRNTIYF
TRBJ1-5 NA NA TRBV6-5 TGTGCCAGCAGTACCCAGGGAATGACTCAGCCCCAGCATTTT CASSTQGMTQPQHF
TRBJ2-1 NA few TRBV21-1 TGTGCCAGCAGCCCCTCACTAGCGGGGGGGCCGCATGAGCAGTTCTTC CASSPSLAGGPHEQFF
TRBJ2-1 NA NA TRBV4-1 TGCGCCAGCAGCGGCGTCAGGTCCTACAATGAGCAGTTCTTC CASSGVRSYNEQFF
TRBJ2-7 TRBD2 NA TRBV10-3 TGTGCCATCAGCGGGACTAGCGGGGGGCGCTCCTACGAGCAGTACTTC CAISGTSGGRSYEQYF
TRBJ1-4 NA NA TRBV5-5 TGTGCCAGCACCTGGGCGGGGTCAACTAATGAAAAACTGTTTTTT CASTWAGSTNEKLFF
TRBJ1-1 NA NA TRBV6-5 TGTGCCAGCAGTTACGAAAGGTGGACTGAAGCTTTCTTT CASSYERWTEAFF
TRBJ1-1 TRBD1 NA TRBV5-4 TGTGCCAGCAGCAAGGGACAGGCTAGACTTGAAGCTTTCTTT CASSKGQARLEAFF
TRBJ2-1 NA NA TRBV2 TGTGCCAGCACCGACCGGCCCCATACTAGCTCCTACAATGAGCAGTTCTTC CASTDRPHTSSYNEQFF
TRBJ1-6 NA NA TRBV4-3 TGCGCCAGCAGCCAAGACAGCGTCTCCTATAATTCACCCCTCCACTTT CASSQDSVSYNSPLHF
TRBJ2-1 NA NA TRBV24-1 TGTGCCACCAGTGATGCCAGGGCCCAAGGGAATGAGCAGTTCTTC CATSDARAQGNEQFF
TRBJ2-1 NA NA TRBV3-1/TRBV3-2 TGTGCCAGCAGCCAAGTGGGGGAGGATGAGCAGTTCTTC CASSQVGEDEQFF
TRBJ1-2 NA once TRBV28 TGTGCCAGCAGTTTATGGATAGGACAGCCGGATGGCTACACCTTC CASSLWIGQPDGYTF
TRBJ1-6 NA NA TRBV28 TGTGCCAGCAGGAAACCGGGACTTAATTCACCCCTCCACTTT CASRKPGLNSPLHF
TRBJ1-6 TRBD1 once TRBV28 TGTGCCAGCAGTTCCCCCGGGACAGGGGACCCCCTTGCTAATTCACCCCTCCACTTT CASSSPGTGDPLANSPLHF
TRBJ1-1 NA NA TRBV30 TGTGCCTGGAAAGGCCTCGGGAACACTGAAGCTTTCTTT CAWKGLGNTEAFF
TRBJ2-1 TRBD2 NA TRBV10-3 TGTGCCATCAGTGGACTAGCCGAGAGCGGTGAGCAGTTCTTC CAISGLAESGEQFF
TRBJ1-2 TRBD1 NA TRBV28 TGTGCCAGCACCATAACCGAGGGACAGGCCGCCTATGGCTACACCTTC CASTITEGQAAYGYTF
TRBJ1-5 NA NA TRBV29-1 TGCAGCGTTGAAATCAGGGGACAGCCCCAGCATTTT CSVEIRGQPQHF
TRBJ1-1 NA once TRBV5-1 TGCGCCAGCGGCCCACAGGTCCCTCACACTGAAGCTTTCTTT CASGPQVPHTEAFF
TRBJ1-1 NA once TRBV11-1 TGTGCCAGCAGCTTAATTGCTAGGAACACTGAAGCTTTCTTT CASSLIARNTEAFF
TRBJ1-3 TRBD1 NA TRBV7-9 TGTGCCAGCAGCAACCGACAGGGTCCGGGTTCTGGCTCTGGAAACACCATATATTTT CASSNRQGPGSGSGNTIYF
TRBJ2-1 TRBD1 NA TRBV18 TGTGCCAGCTCGCTGGCAGGGGGCGTAGAGCAGTTCTTC CASSLAGGVEQFF
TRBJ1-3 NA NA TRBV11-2 TGTGCCAGCAGCTTAGATCTAGGCAGAACCGGAAACACCATATATTTT CASSLDLGRTGNTIYF
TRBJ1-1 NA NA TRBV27 TGTGCCAGCAGTACTCAGGCTAACACTGAAGCTTTCTTT CASSTQANTEAFF
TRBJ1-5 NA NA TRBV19 TGTGCCAGTAGTATAGTCGGGCAGGGGAGTAATCAGCCCCAGCATTTT CASSIVGQGSNQPQHF
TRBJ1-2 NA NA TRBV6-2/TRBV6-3 TGTGCCAGCAGCGGATTAGACAGGTACCTGGGAGGCTACACCTTC CASSGLDRYLGGYTF
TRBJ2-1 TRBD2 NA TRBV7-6 TGTGCCAGCAGCTTCGAGGGACTAGCAGGAGATGAGCAGTTCTTC CASSFEGLAGDEQFF
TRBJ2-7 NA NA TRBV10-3 TGTGCCATCAGTGAGTCTGCAGGGACCTACGAGCAGTACTTC CAISESAGTYEQYF
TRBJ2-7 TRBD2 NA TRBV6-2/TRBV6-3 TGTGCCAGCAGTTTTCGGCGGGGGGCAACCTACGAGCAGTACTTC CASSFRRGATYEQYF
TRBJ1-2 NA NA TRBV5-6 TGTGCCAGCAGCAGGGACGGGGACATCTATGGCTACACCTTC CASSRDGDIYGYTF
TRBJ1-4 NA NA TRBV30 TGTGCCTGGAGTGTAGGGGTAGCAGCTAATGAAAAACTGTTTTTT CAWSVGVAANEKLFF
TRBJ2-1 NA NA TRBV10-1 TGCGCCAGCAGTTCGACGGCAGACTACAATGAGCAGTTCTTC CASSSTADYNEQFF
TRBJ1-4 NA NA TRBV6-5 TGTGTCAGCAGTTCCCGGACGGCCGGGAATGAAAAACTGTTTTTT CVSSSRTAGNEKLFF
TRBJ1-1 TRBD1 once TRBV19 TGTGCCAGTAGTATAGCAGGGGGCTCCATGAACACTGAAGCTTTCTTT CASSIAGGSMNTEAFF
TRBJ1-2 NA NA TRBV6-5 TGTGCCAGCAGTTCCTCCACAGGGCACCTAGCGGGCTACACCTTC CASSSSTGHLAGYTF
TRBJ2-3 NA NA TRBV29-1 TGCAGCGTTGAATATGAGGCAGATACGCAGTATTTT CSVEYEADTQYF
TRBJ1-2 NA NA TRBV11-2 TGTGCCAGCAGCCCCAGGGTGGCAGGGGCCGGCTACACCTTC CASSPRVAGAGYTF
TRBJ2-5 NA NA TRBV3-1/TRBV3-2 TGTGCCAGCAGCCAAGGTATAACCCAACCGGAGGAGACCCAGTACTTC CASSQGITQPEETQYF